Below are 13 T cell receptor beta chains sequenced from a single sample in a study of T cell clonotyping in hematopoietic cell transplantation. Time point defined: recipient sample about 28 days before transplant, after cytoreduction. Sequencing was performed with immunoSEQ multiplex PCR; in TCRdb, only in-frame clones are kept and a portion is missing. The sample lists roughly 49,000 clones; just over 85% were seen once. The sequenced sample was peripheral blood mononuclear cells, obtained before stem cell transplant. The receptor source for this set is a man in his 60s with biphenotypic leukemia. Some clones in this sample may be carry-over from other donors' samples.

The rearrangement joins TRBV6-1 to TRBJ2-7; TRBD1 aligns across 8 bases. The CDR3 spans 14 residues. After removal of 8 bases from V and 4 bases from J, the junction contained 10 bases not matched to a gene. CDR1 and CDR2 (germline): MNHNS, SASEGT. The CDR3 DNA follows: TGTGCCAGCGACCAGGGGGCGCTCAGTTACGAGCAGTACTTC. It codes for CASDQGALSYEQYF.

As concerns this clone: Other DNA sequences in this sample translate to the same CDR3. The chain couples TRBV30 to TRBJ2-3; unclear D gene. Germline V gives CDR1 GTSNPN, CDR2 SVGIG (reference sequence). CDR3 length: 12 residues. V gave up 0 bases and J gave up 3 bases, with 4 bases separating them. DNA for the CDR3: TGTGCCTGGAGTGTGGGAACAGATACGCAGTATTTT. It encodes CAWSVGTDTQYF.

This clone appeared once. The CDR3 DNA reads as TGTGCCTGGGGGCCTCGGCGCTATGGCTACACCTTC. It yields the protein CAWGPRRYGYTF. The rearrangement joins TRBV30 to TRBJ1-2; D gene uncertain. The CDR3 length is 12 residues. Trimming cost V 5 bases and J 4 bases, with 11 bases left between them. CDR1 GTSNPN and CDR2 SVGIG come from the germline V gene (reference sequence).

The chain has TRBV30 and TRBJ2-2; 8 nucleotides align to TRBD2. This CDR3 has 15 amino acids. V lost 3 bases, J lost 6 bases, and 9 bases stayed unmatched. CDR1 and CDR2 (germline): GTSNPN, SVGIG (reference sequence). CDR3 in amino acids: CAWSQGLDGAGELFF. The CDR3 DNA is TGTGCCTGGAGCCAGGGACTAGACGGGGCCGGGGAGCTGTTTTTT.

The chain is built from TRBV2 and TRBJ1-2, with D unclear. V lost 9 bases and J lost 4, with 9 bases in between. The germline CDR1 and CDR2 sequences are SNHLY and FYNNEI. There are 11 residues in the CDR3. CDR3 nucleotide sequence: TGTGCCAGTGGCACGTCCTATGGCTACACCTTC. Translation: CASGTSYGYTF.

This clone was seen a few times. The chain links TRBV30 to TRBJ2-7; tentatively, D is TRBD1 (6 bases). This CDR3 comprises 13 residues. Germline values: CDR1 GTSNPN, CDR2 SVGIG (reference sequence). V lost 2 bases to trimming and J lost 6 bases, with 14 bases between them. The DNA for the CDR3 is TGTGCCTGGAGTCCAGGGGTGGTCCGCGAGCAGTACTTC. Translating gives CAWSPGVVREQYF.

On this clone: The same CDR3 can be traced to other DNA sequences in this sample. The V and J genes are TRBV28 and TRBJ2-7; no reliable D call. The CDR3 spans 12 residues. CDR1 MDHEN and CDR2 SYDVKM come from the germline V gene. Trimming stripped 2 bases from V and 3 bases from J, with 5 bases between. The CDR3 sequence is CASSLPSYEQYF. The CDR3, as DNA: TGTGCCAGCAGTTTACCGAGCTACGAGCAGTACTTC.

V gene TRBV4-3 combines with J gene TRBJ2-6; no definite D call. The germline CDR1 and CDR2 sequences are LGHNA and YSLEER. Trimming took off 1 base at V and 0 bases at J, with 13 bases between the two ends. The CDR3 sequence is 18 residues long. The CDR3 DNA reads as TGCGCCAGCAGCCAAGTTTTACGAGGATACTCTGGGGCCAACGTCCTGACTTTC. As protein: CASSQVLRGYSGANVLTF.

CDR3 sequence (DNA): TGTGCCAGCAGCTCATTCTGGGCATTGGGGAACACTGAAGCTTTCTTT. This sequence encodes CASSSFWALGNTEAFF. The gene calls are TRBV5-6 and TRBJ1-1; D gene ambiguous. Germline assignment: CDR1 SGHDT and CDR2 YYEEEE. Trimming cost V 3 bases and J 1 base, with 16 bases left between them. This CDR3 has 16 residues.

The rearrangement joins TRBV5-4 to TRBJ2-1, with a weak D call TRBD2 (6 bases). Trimming cost V 6 bases and J 5 bases, with 24 bases left between them. This CDR3 spans 17 amino acids. CDR1 is SGHNT, CDR2 YYREEE, per germline (reference sequence). The CDR3 DNA is TGTGCCAGCACCGGCCTTGGCGGGGCCCGTGGGGACAATGAGCAGTTCTTC. Translation gives CASTGLGGARGDNEQFF.

The rearrangement joins TRBV27 to TRBJ1-2; D perhaps matches TRBD1 (6 bases). V dropped 7 bases and J dropped 3 bases, with 15 bases sitting between them. Looked up from germline, CDR1 is MNHEY and CDR2 is SMNVEV (reference sequence). This CDR3 has 14 amino acids. CDR3: CASTPGGGYYGYTF. The DNA of the CDR3 is TGTGCCAGCACCCCCGGGGGGGGCTACTATGGCTACACCTTC.

The rearrangement uses TRBV11-2 and TRBJ2-2; perhaps TRBD2 as D (5 bases). The CDR3 has 17 residues. V was shortened by 4 bases and J by 4 bases, with 19 bases between the two germline ends. Germline V gives CDR1 SGHAT, CDR2 FQNNGV. The CDR3: CASSSIPRLAATGELFF. CDR3 bases: TGTGCCAGCAGCTCCATTCCTCGGCTAGCAGCCACCGGGGAGCTGTTTTTT. Complete variable domain (other parts from reference TRBV11-2 and TRBJ2-2): EAGVAQSPRYKIIEKRQSVAFWCNPISGHATLYWYQQILGQGPKLLIQFQNNGVVDDSQLPKDRFSAERLKGVDSTLKIQPAKLEDSAVYLCASSSIPRLAATGELFFGEGSRLTVL.

The chain carries TRBV6-5 and TRBJ2-5, with 14 bases lining up with TRBD2. V was pared by 1 base and J by 3 bases, with 1 base of the junction left unmatched. CDR3 length: 16 amino acids. Per germline, CDR1 MNHEY and CDR2 SVGAGI. The CDR3 spells CASSYLGLAGEETQYF. The CDR3, as DNA: TGTGCCAGCAGTTACTTGGGACTAGCGGGAGAAGAGACCCAGTACTTC.